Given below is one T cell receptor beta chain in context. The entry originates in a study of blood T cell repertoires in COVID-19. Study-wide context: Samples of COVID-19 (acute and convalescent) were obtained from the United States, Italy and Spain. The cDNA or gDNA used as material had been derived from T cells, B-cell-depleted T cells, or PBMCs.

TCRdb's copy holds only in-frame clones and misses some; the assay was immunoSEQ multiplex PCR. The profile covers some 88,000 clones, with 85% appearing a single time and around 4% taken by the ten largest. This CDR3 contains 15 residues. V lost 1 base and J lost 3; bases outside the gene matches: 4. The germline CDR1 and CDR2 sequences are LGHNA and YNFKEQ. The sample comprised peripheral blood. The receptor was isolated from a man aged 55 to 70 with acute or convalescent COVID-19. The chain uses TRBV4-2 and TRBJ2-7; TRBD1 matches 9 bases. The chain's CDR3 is CASSQVQGAGYEQYF. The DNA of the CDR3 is TGTGCCAGCAGCCAAGTACAGGGGGCAGGCTACGAGCAGTACTTC.